This T cell receptor beta chain was observed in a study of OX40 agonist ivuxolimab in advanced cancers. Overall study results and limits: Average numbers of expanded clones were greater in CD8+ T cells than in CD4+. Clonal expansion by week 6 occurred in CD4+ and CD8+ blood T cells (at 0.1 to 3.0 mg/kg). Determination of antigen specificity was not performed for the expanded peripheral T cells. Normalized expansion of T-cell clones was also low for some nonresponders.

With regard to this clone: Antigen unknown.

Sequencing used immunoSEQ multiplex PCR; TCRdb keeps in-frame clones, though not all of them. The sample comprises around 74,000 clones, approximately 90% of which are singletons, and roughly 9.6% rests with the top ten. The CDR3 has 16 residues. Trimming took off 0 bases at V and 8 bases at J, with 16 bases between the two ends. This clonotype was sampled from an adult with an advanced solid tumor such as melanoma, head and neck, liver or kidney cancer. This chain links TRBV23-1 with TRBJ1-4, with unresolved D. TRBV23-1 is placed among ORFs of uncertain function. This specimen consisted of CD4+ or CD8+ T cells sorted from blood, obtained in a trial of the OX40 agonist ivuxolimab. The CDR3 loop is CASSQSQDPPGEKLFF. For the CDR3, the DNA is TGCGCCAGCAGTCAATCACAAGACCCCCCAGGAGAAAAACTGTTTTTT.